This T cell receptor beta chain is from a study of blood T cells in healthy people across ages. Trimming removed 6 bases at V and 10 bases at J, with 22 bases between. CDR1 is MNHNY, CDR2 SVGAGI, per germline (reference sequence). The CDR3 length is 14 residues. Note on this clonotype: It may be a read error: a sequence one base away is much more abundant.

The second PCR ran roughly 6 to 11 cycles with a sample-barcoded 5' primer and J-beta primers. A template-switch adaptor that had 12 random nucleotides put a tag on each cDNA molecule. TCRdb called the 5' RACE reads again in MiXCR, with one record for every CDR3 protein. Here the sample spans around 790,000 distinct CDR3 sequences, around 45% being singletons. Each donor's blood draw was around 9.2 milliliters of peripheral blood. Each sample used at least 7 million PBMCs. The sample comprised blood. The chain uses TRBV6-6 and TRBJ2-7; D is uncertain. The clonotype was recovered from a man in his 60s in good health. CDR3 sequence (DNA): TGTGCCAGCAGGTCCCTAGGAGTAGAAGAGATCCAGTACTTC. Translating gives CASRSLGVEEIQYF.